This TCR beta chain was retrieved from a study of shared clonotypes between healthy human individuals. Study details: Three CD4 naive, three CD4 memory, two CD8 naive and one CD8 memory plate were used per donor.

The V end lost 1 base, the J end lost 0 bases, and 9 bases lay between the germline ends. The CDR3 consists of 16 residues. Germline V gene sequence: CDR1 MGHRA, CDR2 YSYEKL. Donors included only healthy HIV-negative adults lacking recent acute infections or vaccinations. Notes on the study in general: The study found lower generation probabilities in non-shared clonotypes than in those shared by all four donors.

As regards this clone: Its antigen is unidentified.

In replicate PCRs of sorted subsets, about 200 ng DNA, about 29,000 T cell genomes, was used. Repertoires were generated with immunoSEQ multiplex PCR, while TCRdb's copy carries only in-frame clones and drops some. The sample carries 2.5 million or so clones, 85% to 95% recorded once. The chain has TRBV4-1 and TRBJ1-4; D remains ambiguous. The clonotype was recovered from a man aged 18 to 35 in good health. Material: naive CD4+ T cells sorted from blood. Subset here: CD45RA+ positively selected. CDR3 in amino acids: CASSQANVATNEKLFF. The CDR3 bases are TGCGCCAGCAGCCAAGCCAACGTTGCAACTAATGAAAAACTGTTTTTT.